This T cell receptor beta chain was identified during a study of cytomegalovirus exposure and HLA in healthy donors. Notes on the study in general: Data from an earlier analysis indicated that most TCR beta V segments were productive either about 90% or about 30% of the time. Compared with the approximately 700-donor mean, an Asian-associated ancestry cluster reportedly had fewer N-insertions, according to a later analysis. Certain sequence variants were highly shared and formed a cluster, and this cluster was likely a sequencing artifact.

With respect to this clone: Its cognate antigen is unknown.

V was clipped by 3 bases and J by 3 bases; unmatched bases: 2. Germline CDR1 is GTSNPN and CDR2 is SVGIG (reference sequence). CDR3 length equals 15 residues. 60 Vbeta and 13 Jbeta primers were used in PCR. Sequencing was performed with immunoSEQ multiplex PCR; in TCRdb, only in-frame clones are kept and a portion is missing. The profile shows about 140,000 clones, over 70% of them singletons. This TCR derives from a male donor in good health and CMV-seronegative. Material: PBMCs. The chain recombines TRBV30 with TRBJ2-7; 16 nucleotides align to TRBD2. CDR3 bases: TGTGCCTGGAGGGGACTAGCGGGAGGGCTCTACGAGCAGTACTTC. It yields the protein CAWRGLAGGLYEQYF. Using reference TRBV30 and TRBJ2-7 for the parts outside the CDR3, the full variable domain is SQTIHQWPATLVQPVGSPLSLECTVEGTSNPNLYWYRQAAGRGLQLLFYSVGIGQISSEVPQNLSASRPQDRQFILSSKKLLLSDSGFYLCAWRGLAGGLYEQYFGPGTRLTVT.